This entry is about one T cell receptor beta chain. The antigen is undetermined. This record comes from a study of Graves' ophthalmopathy and Graves' hyperthyroidism. At the level of the study: No progression to ophthalmopathy over 18 months defined stable hyperthyroidism. Notes on the study in general: Distinction of ophthalmopathy from stable hyperthyroidism by a 13-signature model reached over 85% sensitivity and approximately 81% specificity. Detection in blood was also observed for most expanded thyroid clonotypes above 0.001 frequency.

Germline V gene sequence: CDR1 MGHDK, CDR2 SYGVNS. V dropped 4 bases and J dropped 9; count of bases not matched to a gene: 19. The CDR3 contains 19 residues. Enrollment excluded any patients with other autoimmune diseases, uncontrolled infections, pregnancy or lactation. The authors amplified TCR beta CDR3 regions, and they did so from RNA transcripts for repertoire sequencing. The first-round RT-PCR employed HTBI primers together with the Qiagen OneStep RT-PCR kit. A multiplex PCR was then performed as the second round. MiXCR was run by TCRdb on the multiplex PCR reads, yielding one entry per CDR3 protein. The repertoire holds about 1.2 million distinct CDR3 sequences, with 36% as singletons.

Sample: peripheral blood or thyroid tissue (not recorded which). The TCR comes from an adult man with Graves' hyperthyroidism. The chain has TRBV25-1 and TRBJ2-5; 14 positions match TRBD2. CDR3 bases: TGTGCCAGCAGTGGAAGACCGGGACTAGCGGGAGAGACCCGGGCATCCCAGTACTTC. Translation: CASSGRPGLAGETRASQYF. Supplemented by reference TRBV25-1 and TRBJ2-5, the full variable domain reads EADIYQTPRYLVIGTGKKITLECSQTMGHDKMYWYQQDPGMELHLIHYSYGVNSTEKGDLSSESTVSRIRTEHFPLTLESARPSHTSQYLCASSGRPGLAGETRASQYFGPGTRLLVL.